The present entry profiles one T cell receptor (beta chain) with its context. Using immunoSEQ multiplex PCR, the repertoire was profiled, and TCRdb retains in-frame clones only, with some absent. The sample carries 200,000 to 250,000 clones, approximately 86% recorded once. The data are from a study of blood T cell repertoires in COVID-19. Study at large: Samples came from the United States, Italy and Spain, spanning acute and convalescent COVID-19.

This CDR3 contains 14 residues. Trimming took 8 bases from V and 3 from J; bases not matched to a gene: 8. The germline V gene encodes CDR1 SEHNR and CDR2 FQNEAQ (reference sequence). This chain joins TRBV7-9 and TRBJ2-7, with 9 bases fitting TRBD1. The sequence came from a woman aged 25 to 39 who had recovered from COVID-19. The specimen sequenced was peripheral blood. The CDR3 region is CASGGDRELYEQYF. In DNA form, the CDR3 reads TGTGCCAGCGGGGGGGACAGGGAACTCTACGAGCAGTACTTC.